This record covers a single T cell receptor (beta chain). Its specificity is not known. These data originate in a study of memory CD4+ T cells and cytomegalovirus serostatus. Study-level results: The CMV-associated TCR signature appears largely within the CD4+ memory repertoire. CD4+ memory repertoires contained about two fifths of the roughly 160 reported CMV TCRbeta sequences.

The V gene end was trimmed by 4 bases and the J gene end by 4 bases; junction bases not matched to a gene: 10. Germline CDR1 is SEHNR and CDR2 is FQNEAQ (reference sequence). This CDR3 is built from 15 residues. Clones were read by immunoSEQ multiplex PCR, and TCRdb kept only the in-frame ones, dropping some. The table lists about 82,000 clones, less than 90% of them singletons. Single viable CD3+CD4+CD8-CD45RO+ cells were sorted as the memory CD4+ T cells. What was sequenced was memory CD4+ T cells from blood. The chain couples TRBV7-9 to TRBJ2-7, with 7 bases that match TRBD1. The receptor was derived from an adult in good health and CMV-seronegative. The chain's CDR3 is CASSSVLGTAYEQYF. CDR3 bases: TGTGCCAGCAGCTCAGTACTCGGGACAGCATACGAGCAGTACTTC. Supplemented by reference TRBV7-9 and TRBJ2-7, the full variable domain reads DTGVSQNPRHKITKRGQNVTFRCDPISEHNRLYWYRQTLGQGPEFLTYFQNEAQLEKSRLLSDRFSAERPKGSFSTLEIQRTEQGDSAMYLCASSSVLGTAYEQYFGPGTRLTVT.